This is a list of T cell receptor beta chains from one sample in a study of CD4+ T cells in melanoma. The assay was immunoSEQ multiplex PCR, and TCRdb's table has in-frame clones only and misses some. The data show about 140,000 clones, around 90% seen once. These receptors originate from a human donor with melanoma. Both conserved end residues are part of each CDR3. Fields, in order: V gene, clone size, D gene, J gene, CDR3 DNA, CDR3 protein. The D gene is left open where the match is weak. Clone size is given for some rows only: seen once, a few or many times, or a class if the clone is expanded.

TRBV7-9	-	TRBD1	TRBJ1-5	TGTGCCAGCAGCCAGACAGGGAGCAATCAGCCCCAGCATTTT	CASSQTGSNQPQHF
TRBV5-1	once	TRBD2	TRBJ2-5	TGCGCCAGCAGCTTTGGGGCTAGCGGGCAAGAGACCCAGTACTTC	CASSFGASGQETQYF
TRBV30	-	-	TRBJ1-5	TGTGCCTGGAGCCGTGGGAGCAATCAGCCCCAGCATTTT	CAWSRGSNQPQHF
TRBV30	-	-	TRBJ1-3	TGTGCCTGGAGTGTAGGCCAGTGGACAAGCCTCGGAAACACCATATATTTT	CAWSVGQWTSLGNTIYF
TRBV7-9	-	-	TRBJ2-3	TGTGCCAGCAGCTACGGCAGGGGATACGATACGCAGTATTTT	CASSYGRGYDTQYF
TRBV29-1	-	-	TRBJ2-1	TGCAGCTCAATGAGCCCCCGACAGGAATACTCCTACAATGAGCAGTTCTTC	CSSMSPRQEYSYNEQFF
TRBV5-1	-	TRBD1	TRBJ2-5	TGCGCCAGCACCACAGGGGTGACCCGGGAGACCCAGTACTTC	CASTTGVTRETQYF
TRBV9	once	TRBD1	TRBJ2-7	TGTGCCAGCAGCACCAGAGGACAGGGCGACGAGCAGTACTTC	CASSTRGQGDEQYF
TRBV18	-	-	TRBJ1-5	TGTGCCAGCTCACCACTGTCCGTTCAGGGATTCGATAGCAATCAGCCCCAGCATTTT	CASSPLSVQGFDSNQPQHF
TRBV7-9	-	TRBD1	TRBJ2-5	TGTGCCAGCAGCTTAGCGTCACAGGGGGTAGAGACCCAGTACTTC	CASSLASQGVETQYF
TRBV2	once	-	TRBJ1-5	TGTGCCAGCAGTGAGCAGGGTAGCAATCAGCCCCAGCATTTT	CASSEQGSNQPQHF
TRBV27	once	-	TRBJ1-1	TGTGCCAGCAGCCATAGGGGGTCGGGGACTGAAGCTTTCTTT	CASSHRGSGTEAFF
TRBV29-1	-	TRBD1	TRBJ1-2	TGCAGCGACCACAGGGGGCGCGATTTGGGCTATGGCTACACCTTC	CSDHRGRDLGYGYTF
TRBV29-1	once	TRBD1	TRBJ2-5	TGCAGCGTTGAAGACAGAGGACAGGGGTCGGAGACCCAGTACTTC	CSVEDRGQGSETQYF
TRBV21-1	few	-	TRBJ2-1	TGTGCCAGCAGCATTGTGACAGGGATTAATGAGCAGTTCTTC	CASSIVTGINEQFF
TRBV15	-	-	TRBJ2-3	TGTGCCACCAGCAGGCCCCTAATGGATACGCAGTATTTT	CATSRPLMDTQYF
TRBV15	-	TRBD1	TRBJ1-1	TGTGCCACCAGCAGAGGAGGGACAGGGCTAACTGAAGCTTTCTTT	CATSRGGTGLTEAFF
TRBV7-9	-	-	TRBJ1-1	TGTGCCAGCAGCTTACGAGGGGATAGCACTGAAGCTTTCTTT	CASSLRGDSTEAFF
TRBV7-6	-	-	TRBJ1-1	TGTGCCAGCAGGTCGGGACTAGACACTGAAGCTTTCTTT	CASRSGLDTEAFF
TRBV5-1	-	-	TRBJ1-3	TGCGCCAGCAGCTTGGCTGGAGGGTCGTATGGAAACACCATATATTTT	CASSLAGGSYGNTIYF
TRBV20-1	-	-	TRBJ1-1	TGCAGTGCTAGCGGGGGGACTGAAGCTTTCTTT	CSASGGTEAFF
TRBV11-2	-	-	TRBJ1-1	TGTGCCAGCAGCTTAGAAAGCAGGGTAACTGAAGCTTTCTTT	CASSLESRVTEAFF
TRBV7-9	-	-	TRBJ2-5	TGTGCCAGCAGCTACCCAGCCTTCCGAGAGACCCAGTACTTC	CASSYPAFRETQYF
TRBV5-1	-	-	TRBJ2-1	TGCGCCAGCAGCTTGGGACAGGAGTACAATGAGCAGTTCTTC	CASSLGQEYNEQFF
TRBV10-3	-	TRBD1	TRBJ2-3	TGTGCCATCTCCTCCGAGGACAGGGGGCCAGATACGCAGTATTTT	CAISSEDRGPDTQYF
TRBV5-4	-	-	TRBJ2-7	TGTGCCACCCAGGTCGGGGCCTACGAGCAGTACTTC	CATQVGAYEQYF
TRBV4-1	-	-	TRBJ2-6	TGCGCCAGCAGCAGGGAACGGGGGATGGCGACTGGGGCCAACGTCCTGACTTTC	CASSRERGMATGANVLTF
TRBV7-9	-	-	TRBJ2-5	TGTGCCAGCAGCTTAGAAAGGGGAAAAGAGACCCAGTACTTC	CASSLERGKETQYF
TRBV19	-	-	TRBJ2-4	TGTGCCAGTAATCTTCGGCAGACCCCAAACATTCAGTACTTC	CASNLRQTPNIQYF
TRBV19	-	TRBD2	TRBJ2-7	TGTGCCAGTAGCCGAGGGGCAGCGGGGACCTACGAGCAGTACTTC	CASSRGAAGTYEQYF
TRBV6-7	-	-	TRBJ2-7	TGTGCCACCAAGAGGTCGGGTTTGTACGAGCAGTACTTC	CATKRSGLYEQYF
TRBV5-1	few	TRBD2	TRBJ2-1	TGCGCCAGCAGCTTGGGGAGCGGGGGCTCCTACAATGAGCAGTTCTTC	CASSLGSGGSYNEQFF
TRBV29-1	once	-	TRBJ2-7	TGCAGCGTTGAAGATCCGGCAGGGCGCTACGAGCAGTACTTC	CSVEDPAGRYEQYF
TRBV11-2	-	-	TRBJ2-5	TGTGCCAGCAGCTTGTTTCGCCGTGGGGAGACCCAGTACTTC	CASSLFRRGETQYF
TRBV6-1	once	-	TRBJ1-2	TGTGCCAGCAGTGAAGTTATTGTGGCGTATGGCTACACCTTC	CASSEVIVAYGYTF
TRBV30	-	TRBD1	TRBJ1-4	TGTGCCTGGAGCAGGGGGCTTGGAGAGGAAAAACTGTTTTTT	CAWSRGLGEEKLFF